This entry features one TCR beta chain sequence. What it recognizes is unknown. TCRdb keeps only in-frame clones here, not all; method: immunoSEQ multiplex PCR. The table shows about 100,000 clones, with about 88% occurring only once. This specimen comes from a study of T cell responses to AZD1222 COVID-19 vaccine. The CDR3 is made up of 15 amino acids. Germline V gene lookup returns CDR1 MNHEY and CDR2 SVGEGT. The V gene lost 2 bases and the J gene lost 2 bases, with 10 bases spanning the gap. Findings and limits, study-wide: Baseline antibody screening turned up just six seropositive AZD1222 recipients. Repertoire samples came only from after the peak T cell response. Among the donors, most were white British and more were female, and clonal diversity was possibly underestimated. CD4 TCRs linked to vaccination spanned spike, dominating at 160-218 and 743-854.

The TCR originated in an adult in good health. This specimen consisted of peripheral blood, obtained on day 0 of AZD1222 vaccination. This chain links TRBV6-2 or TRBV6-3 with TRBJ2-1; no reliable D call. Here the CDR3 reads CASSYELLPYNEQFF. The CDR3 DNA is TGTGCCAGCAGTTACGAATTACTCCCCTACAATGAGCAGTTCTTC.